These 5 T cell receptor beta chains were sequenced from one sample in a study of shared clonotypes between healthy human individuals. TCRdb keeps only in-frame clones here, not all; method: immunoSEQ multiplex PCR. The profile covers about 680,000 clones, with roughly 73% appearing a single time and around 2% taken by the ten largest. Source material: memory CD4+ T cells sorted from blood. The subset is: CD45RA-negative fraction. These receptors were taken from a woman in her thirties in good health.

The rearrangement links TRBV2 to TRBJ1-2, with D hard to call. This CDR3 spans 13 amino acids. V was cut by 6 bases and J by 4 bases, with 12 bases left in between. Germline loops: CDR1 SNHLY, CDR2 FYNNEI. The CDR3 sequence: CASRAADGYGYTF. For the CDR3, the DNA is TGTGCCAGCAGAGCCGCGGACGGCTATGGCTACACCTTC.

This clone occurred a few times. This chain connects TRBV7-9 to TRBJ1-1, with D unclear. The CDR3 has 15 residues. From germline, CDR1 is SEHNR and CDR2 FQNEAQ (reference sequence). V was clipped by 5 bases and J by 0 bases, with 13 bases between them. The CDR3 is CASSPPRAVNTEAFF. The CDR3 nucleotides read TGTGCCAGCAGCCCACCCCGGGCGGTGAACACTGAAGCTTTCTTT.

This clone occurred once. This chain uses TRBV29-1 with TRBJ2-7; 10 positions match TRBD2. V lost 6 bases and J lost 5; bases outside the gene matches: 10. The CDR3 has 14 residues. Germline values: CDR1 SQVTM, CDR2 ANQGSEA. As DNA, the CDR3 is TGCAGCGTGAGGGGGGCGGGACTAGCGAACGAGCAGTACTTC. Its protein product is CSVRGAGLANEQYF.

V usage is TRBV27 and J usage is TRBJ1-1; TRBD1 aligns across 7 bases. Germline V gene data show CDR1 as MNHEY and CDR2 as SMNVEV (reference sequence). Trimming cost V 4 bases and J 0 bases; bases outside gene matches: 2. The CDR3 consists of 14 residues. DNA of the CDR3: TGTGCCAGCAGTTCGGACAGGCTGAACACTGAAGCTTTCTTT. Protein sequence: CASSSDRLNTEAFF.

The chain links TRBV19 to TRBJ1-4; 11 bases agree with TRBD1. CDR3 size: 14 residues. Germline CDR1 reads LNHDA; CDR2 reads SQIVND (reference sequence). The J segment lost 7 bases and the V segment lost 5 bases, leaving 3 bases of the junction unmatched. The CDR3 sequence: CASSAGQGVEKLFF. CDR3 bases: TGTGCCAGTAGTGCGGGACAGGGGGTTGAAAAACTGTTTTTT.